Here is one T cell receptor (beta chain) with its context. Antigen: not known. This sample was taken from a study of CD8 T cells in Susac syndrome. On the study more broadly: Patients with Susac syndrome who were sequenced included about 6 with active disease and 8 or 9 in remission. Treatment status at blood draw for the Susac syndrome patients was therapy-naive, corticosteroids, or intravenous immunoglobulin alone. Study observations and caveats: Detection of Susac-specific public clones gave around 15 in total CD8+ repertoires and several in CD8+ TEMRA repertoires. Clonal expansion of Susac CD8+ cells peaked in TEMRA cells, and it also peaked in active patients.

RNA totalling roughly 0.45 to 1 ug underwent reverse transcription with random hexamers. TCRdb re-called the immunoSEQ multiplex PCR reads with MiXCR, one entry per CDR3 protein. The data contain approximately 74,000 distinct CDR3 sequences, 94% of them singletons. The clonotype was recovered from a human donor with Susac syndrome. Sequencing was done on a sample of CD8+ T cells from PBMCs.

This CDR3 is CASSLGGRTDTQYF. CDR3 DNA: TGTGCCAGCAGCTTAGGGGGGCGCACAGATACGCAGTATTTT. The V gene is TRBV7-9, the J gene TRBJ2-3; a possible D gene is TRBD1 (6 bases). Trimming cost V 1 base and J 1 base, with 6 bases left between them. The germline V gene encodes CDR1 SEHNR and CDR2 FQNEAQ (reference sequence). The CDR3 is 14 amino acids.